The rows below give T cell receptor beta chains drawn from one sample of a study of T cells in Graves' hyperthyroidism and ophthalmopathy. TCRdb ran MiXCR on the multiplex PCR reads and lists one entry per CDR3 protein. Of approximately 610,000 distinct CDR3 sequences listed, 16% are singletons. The sample taken for sequencing was blood. The receptors stem from a young woman with Graves' hyperthyroidism. The CDR3 runs from the conserved cysteine through the conserved F or W. The D gene is left open where the match is weak. The listing skips clone size in some rows; elsewhere it reads once, few, many or a size class.

v_gene	j_gene	abundance	d_gene	CDR3aa	CDR3nt
TRBV20-1	TRBJ2-7	many	.	CMGESTASYEQYF	TGCATGGGGGAAAGCACCGCCTCCTACGAGCAGTACTTC
TRBV12-3/TRBV12-4	TRBJ1-4	many	TRBD1	CASSQDRGRTNEKLFF	TGTGCCAGCAGTCAGGACAGGGGGCGAACTAATGAAAAACTGTTTTTT
TRBV18	TRBJ1-6	many	TRBD1	CASSSNRDRSSPLHF	TGTGCCAGCTCATCAAATCGGGACAGGAGTTCACCCCTCCACTTT
TRBV28	TRBJ2-2	.	.	CASSLFLAGELFF	TGTGCCAGCAGTTTATTCCTGGCCGGGGAGCTGTTTTTT
TRBV12-3/TRBV12-4	TRBJ2-2	.	TRBD2	CASSLIAGADTGELFF	TGTGCCAGCAGTTTAATAGCGGGGGCCGACACCGGGGAGCTGTTTTTT
TRBV11-3	TRBJ2-5	many	.	CASSHPQRETQYF	TGTGCCAGCAGCCATCCACAAAGGGAGACCCAGTACTTC
TRBV10-2	TRBJ2-3	many	TRBD1	CASSWTGEADTQYF	TGCGCCAGCAGTTGGACAGGGGAAGCAGATACGCAGTATTTT
TRBV6-1	TRBJ2-2	.	.	CASSGSATGELFF	TGTGCCAGCAGTGGCTCGGCCACCGGGGAGCTGTTTTTT
TRBV6-1	TRBJ2-2	.	.	CAKAGGMNTGELFF	TGTGCCAAAGCAGGGGGGATGAACACCGGGGAGCTGTTTTTT
TRBV6-2/TRBV6-3	TRBJ2-3	.	TRBD2	CASSGLAARDTQYF	TGTGCCAGCAGTGGTCTAGCGGCGAGGGATACGCAGTATTTT
TRBV7-2	TRBJ1-1	many	TRBD1	CASSLRPFGQGEAFF	TGTGCCAGCAGCTTACGACCATTCGGACAGGGCGAAGCTTTCTTT
TRBV6-1	TRBJ1-1	.	.	CASSGEGFEAFF	TGTGCCAGCAGTGGGGAGGGGTTTGAAGCTTTCTTT
TRBV6-2/TRBV6-3	TRBJ1-4	.	TRBD1	CASSTWTGVGEKLFF	TGTGCCAGCAGTACTTGGACAGGGGTTGGCGAAAAACTGTTTTTT
TRBV5-6	TRBJ2-7	many	TRBD1	CASSLTGGVYEQYF	TGTGCCAGCAGCTTGACAGGGGGTGTGTACGAGCAGTACTTC
TRBV14	TRBJ1-6	few	TRBD1	CASSQTGLAPLHF	TGTGCCAGCAGCCAGACAGGGTTGGCACCCCTCCACTTT
TRBV2	TRBJ1-2	many	.	CASSYRRGNYGYTF	TGTGCCAGCAGTTACAGGAGAGGGAACTATGGCTACACCTTC
TRBV2	TRBJ2-1	many	.	CASTPDGEYNEQFF	TGTGCCTCCACACCGGACGGGGAATACAATGAGCAGTTCTTC
TRBV6-1	TRBJ2-7	many	TRBD2	CASRKRSMVGFGTSDSYEQYF	TGTGCCAGCAGAAAACGATCGATGGTGGGTTTTGGAACTAGCGACTCCTACGAGCAGTACTTC
TRBV7-9	TRBJ2-5	many	TRBD1	CASSRTGGVETQYF	TGTGCCAGCAGCCGGACAGGGGGCGTAGAGACCCAGTACTTC
TRBV18	TRBJ2-2	few	.	CASSVGASTGELFF	TGTGCCAGCTCAGTCGGAGCAAGCACCGGGGAGCTGTTTTTT
TRBV12-3/TRBV12-4	TRBJ2-3	many	.	CASSLAPRLRFPDTQYF	TGTGCCAGCAGTTTGGCCCCCCGACTCAGGTTCCCAGATACGCAGTATTTT
TRBV18	TRBJ2-1	.	.	CASSPMVLHEQFF	TGTGCCAGCTCCCCGATGGTTTTGCATGAGCAGTTCTTC
TRBV5-1	TRBJ1-3	many	.	CASSFPDIRNTIYF	TGCGCCAGCAGCTTTCCGGACATTAGAAACACCATATATTTT
TRBV10-3	TRBJ1-1	few	TRBD1	CAISNRGGNTEAFF	TGTGCCATCAGCAACAGGGGAGGGAACACTGAAGCTTTCTTT
TRBV5-4	TRBJ2-3	.	.	CASSLDLGTDTQYF	TGTGCCAGCAGCTTGGATCTAGGCACAGATACGCAGTATTTT
TRBV19	TRBJ2-7	few	.	CASSTRDKLYEQYF	TGTGCCAGTAGTACCCGGGACAAACTCTACGAGCAGTACTTC
TRBV7-9	TRBJ2-5	many	TRBD2	CASSLVAGDETQYF	TGTGCCAGCAGCTTAGTAGCGGGAGACGAGACCCAGTACTTC
TRBV7-8	TRBJ2-4	few	.	CASSSSGLLAKNIQYF	TGTGCCAGCAGCTCTTCGGGACTTTTAGCCAAAAACATTCAGTACTTC
TRBV11-2	TRBJ2-3	many	TRBD2	CASSPSYRGVAGSTDTQYF	TGTGCCAGCAGCCCATCGTACCGGGGGGTAGCGGGAAGCACAGATACGCAGTATTTT